The 5 T cell receptor beta chains presented below share a single source sample, sequenced in a study of untreated major depressive disorder. The study's findings and limits: Compared with controls, depressed patients showed more TRBV05-01 (Vbeta 5.1) usage in CD4+ T cells.

The assay was immunoSEQ multiplex PCR, and TCRdb's table has in-frame clones only and misses some. The sample includes some 13,000 clones, 92% seen only once; the top ten take approximately 0.82%. These TCRs are of unknown antigen specificity. The source material was CD4+ T cells from PBMCs. These receptors all stem from a man aged 25 to 40 with major depressive disorder.

The V call is TRBV6-1, the J call TRBJ2-6, with D possibly matching TRBD2 (6 bases). The germline V and J ends were trimmed by 4 bases and 0 bases, with 7 bases remaining between them. Per the germline V gene, CDR1 is MNHNS and CDR2 is SASEGT. The CDR3 is made up of 15 amino acids. The CDR3 region is CASSVGSSGANVLTF. DNA of the CDR3: TGTGCCAGCAGTGTCGGGAGCTCTGGGGCCAACGTCCTGACTTTC.

The V gene is TRBV4-1, the J gene TRBJ2-7; perhaps D is TRBD1 or TRBD2 (5 bases each). V was clipped by 1 base and J by 3 bases, with 16 bases between them. Looked up from germline, CDR1 is MGHRA and CDR2 is YSYEKL. The CDR3 totals 16 residues. CDR3 in DNA: TGCGCCAGCAGCCAAGCCGGGGCACGCTTCTTCTACGAGCAGTACTTC. It is translated as CASSQAGARFFYEQYF.

This clone has only one observation. This chain connects TRBV6-5 to TRBJ1-6; 7 bases align to TRBD1. V dropped 9 bases and J dropped 5; count of bases not matched to a gene: 10. This CDR3 is built from 15 residues. Germline CDR1 MNHEY, CDR2 SVGAGI. The CDR3 loop is CASKYRGDHNSPLHF. CDR3 nucleotide sequence: TGTGCCAGTAAATACAGGGGCGATCATAATTCACCCCTCCACTTT.

This sequence joins TRBV27 and TRBJ2-6, with D possibly called TRBD1 or TRBD2 (5 bases each). The CDR3 loop spans 18 amino acids. Between the trimmed V and J ends, which lost 5 bases and 0 bases, there was a span of 17 bases. Germline CDR1 MNHEY, CDR2 SMNVEV (reference sequence). The CDR3 DNA reads as TGTGCCAGCAGTCCCCGGGACGGAGGAAGCTCTGGGGCCAACGTCCTGACTTTC. The encoded protein is CASSPRDGGSSGANVLTF.

The gene calls are TRBV7-9 and TRBJ2-7; the D is unclear. The germline V and J ends were trimmed by 4 bases and 5 bases, with 15 bases remaining between them. This CDR3 spans 14 amino acids. The germline CDR1 and CDR2 sequences are SEHNR and FQNEAQ (reference sequence). CDR3 nucleotide sequence: TGTGCCAGCAGCTCCTCGATCTCGGCAGACGAGCAGTACTTC. Protein product: CASSSSISADEQYF.